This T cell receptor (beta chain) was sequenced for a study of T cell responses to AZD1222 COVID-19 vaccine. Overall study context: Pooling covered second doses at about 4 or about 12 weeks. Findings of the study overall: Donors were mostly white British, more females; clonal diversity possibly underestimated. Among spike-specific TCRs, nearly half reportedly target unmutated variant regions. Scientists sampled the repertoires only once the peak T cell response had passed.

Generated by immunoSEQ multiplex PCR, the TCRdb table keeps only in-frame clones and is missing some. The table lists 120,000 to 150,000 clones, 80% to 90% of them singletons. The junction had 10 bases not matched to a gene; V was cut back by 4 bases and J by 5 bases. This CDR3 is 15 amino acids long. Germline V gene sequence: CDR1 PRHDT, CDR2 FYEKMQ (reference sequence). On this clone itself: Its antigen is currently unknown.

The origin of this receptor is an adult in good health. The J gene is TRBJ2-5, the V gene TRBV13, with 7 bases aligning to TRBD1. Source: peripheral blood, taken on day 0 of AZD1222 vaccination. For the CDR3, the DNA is TGTGCCAGCAGCTCCCTAAGACAGGGTGGGGAGACCCAGTACTTC. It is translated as CASSSLRQGGETQYF.